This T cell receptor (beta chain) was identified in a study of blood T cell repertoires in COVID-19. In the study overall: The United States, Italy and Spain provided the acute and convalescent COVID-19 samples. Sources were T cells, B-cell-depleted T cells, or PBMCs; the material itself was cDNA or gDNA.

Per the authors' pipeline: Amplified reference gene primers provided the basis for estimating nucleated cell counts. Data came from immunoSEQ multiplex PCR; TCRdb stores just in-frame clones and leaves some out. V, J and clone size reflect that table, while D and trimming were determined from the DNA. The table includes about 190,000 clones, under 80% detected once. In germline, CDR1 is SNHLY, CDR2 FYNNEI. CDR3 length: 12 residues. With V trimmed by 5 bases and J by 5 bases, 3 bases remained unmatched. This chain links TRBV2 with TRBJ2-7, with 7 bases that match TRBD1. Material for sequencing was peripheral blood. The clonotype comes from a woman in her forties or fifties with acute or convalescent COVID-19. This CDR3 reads CASSLTGNEQYF. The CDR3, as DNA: TGTGCCAGCAGTCTGACAGGGAACGAGCAGTACTTC.